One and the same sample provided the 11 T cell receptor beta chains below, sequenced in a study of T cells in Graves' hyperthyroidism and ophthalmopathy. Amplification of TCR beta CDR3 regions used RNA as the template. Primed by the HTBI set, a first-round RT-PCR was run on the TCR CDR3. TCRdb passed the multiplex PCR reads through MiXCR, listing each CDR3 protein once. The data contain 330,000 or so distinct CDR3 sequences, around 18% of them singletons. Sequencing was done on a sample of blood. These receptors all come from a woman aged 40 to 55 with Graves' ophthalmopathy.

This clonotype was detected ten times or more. This chain's CDR3 is CASSTRQGNYGYTF. DNA for the CDR3: TGTGCCAGTAGTACGCGACAGGGCAACTATGGCTACACCTTC. The V and J genes are TRBV19 and TRBJ1-2; TRBD1 matches at 7 bases. The CDR3 sequence is 14 residues long. CDR1 is LNHDA, CDR2 SQIVND, per germline (reference sequence). Germline trimming cut 4 bases from V and 2 bases from J; bases unmatched to any gene: 4.

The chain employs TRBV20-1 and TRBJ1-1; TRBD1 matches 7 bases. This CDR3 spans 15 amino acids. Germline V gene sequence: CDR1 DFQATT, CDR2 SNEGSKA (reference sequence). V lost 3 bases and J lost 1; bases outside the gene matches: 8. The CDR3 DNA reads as TGCAGTGCTAGGGCCACCGGGACAGAGAACACTGAAGCTTTCTTT. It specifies CSARATGTENTEAFF.

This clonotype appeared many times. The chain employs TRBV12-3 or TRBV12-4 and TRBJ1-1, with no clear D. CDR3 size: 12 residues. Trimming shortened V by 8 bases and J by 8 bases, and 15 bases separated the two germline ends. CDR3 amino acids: CASHWEGLEAFF. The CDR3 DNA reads TGTGCCAGCCATTGGGAGGGCCTGGAAGCTTTCTTT.

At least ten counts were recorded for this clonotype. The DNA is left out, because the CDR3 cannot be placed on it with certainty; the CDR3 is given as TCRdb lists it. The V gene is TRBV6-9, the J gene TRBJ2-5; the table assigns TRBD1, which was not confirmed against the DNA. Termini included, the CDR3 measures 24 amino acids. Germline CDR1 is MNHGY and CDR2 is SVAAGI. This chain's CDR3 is CASSYTGFLWTRHQGSEWVETQYF.

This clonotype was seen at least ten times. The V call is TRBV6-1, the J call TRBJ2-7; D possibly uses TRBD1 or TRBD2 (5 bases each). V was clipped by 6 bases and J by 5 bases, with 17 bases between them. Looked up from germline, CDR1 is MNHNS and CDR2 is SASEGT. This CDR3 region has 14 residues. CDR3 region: CASRSLRGMNEQYF. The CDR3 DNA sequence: TGTGCCAGCAGATCCCTCCGGGGCATGAACGAGCAGTACTTC.

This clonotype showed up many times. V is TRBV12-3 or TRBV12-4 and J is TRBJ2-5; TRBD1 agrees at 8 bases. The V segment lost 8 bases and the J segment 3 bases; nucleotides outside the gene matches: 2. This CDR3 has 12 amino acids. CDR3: CASGQGKETQYF. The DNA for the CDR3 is TGTGCCAGCGGACAGGGAAAAGAGACCCAGTACTTC.

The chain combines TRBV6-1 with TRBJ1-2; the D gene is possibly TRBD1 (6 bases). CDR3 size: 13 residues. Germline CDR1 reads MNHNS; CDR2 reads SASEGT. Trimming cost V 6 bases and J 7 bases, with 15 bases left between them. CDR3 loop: CASSRDTFRGYTF. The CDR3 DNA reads TGTGCCAGCAGCCGGGACACCTTTCGTGGCTACACCTTC.

The CDR3 DNA follows: TGTGCCAGCAGTTATAGGGGGGCCGCCTACGAGCAGTACTTC. Translation gives CASSYRGAAYEQYF. The V call is TRBV6-5, the J call TRBJ2-7; the D call may be TRBD1 or TRBD2 (6 bases each). V lost 3 bases and J lost 2, with 11 bases in between. The CDR3 length is 14 residues. Per the germline V gene, CDR1 is MNHEY and CDR2 is SVGAGI.

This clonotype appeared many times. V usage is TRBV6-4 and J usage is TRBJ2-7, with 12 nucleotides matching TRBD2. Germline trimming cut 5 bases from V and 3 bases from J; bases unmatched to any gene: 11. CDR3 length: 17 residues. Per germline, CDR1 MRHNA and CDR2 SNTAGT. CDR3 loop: CASSPLAGGISNYEQYF. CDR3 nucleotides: TGTGCCAGCAGTCCTCTAGCGGGAGGGATATCGAACTACGAGCAGTACTTC.

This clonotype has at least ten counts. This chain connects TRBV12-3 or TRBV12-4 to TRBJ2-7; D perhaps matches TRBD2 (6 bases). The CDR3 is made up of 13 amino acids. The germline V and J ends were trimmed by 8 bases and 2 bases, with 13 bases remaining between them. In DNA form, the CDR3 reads TGTGCCAGCGCCCAGCGGGCAGCCTACGAGCAGTACTTC. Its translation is CASAQRAAYEQYF.

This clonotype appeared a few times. The CDR3 sequence: CASSAGTSGLTYEQYF. CDR3 nucleotides: TGTGCCAGCAGCGCCGGGACTAGCGGGTTAACCTACGAGCAGTACTTC. V and J are TRBV11-1 and TRBJ2-7; 12 nucleotides agree with TRBD2. From germline, CDR1 is SGHAT and CDR2 FQDESV (reference sequence). The CDR3 loop spans 16 amino acids. V gave up 5 bases and J gave up 2 bases; unmatched junction bases: 7.